These 21 T cell receptor beta chains originate from one sample sequenced in a study of STAT5B mutations in CD4+ large granular lymphocyte leukemia. The protocol was immunoSEQ multiplex PCR, while the TCRdb copy is restricted to in-frame clones and leaves out a portion. The table has 25,000 to 30,000 clones, under 80% seen once. Material for sequencing was CD4+ T cells from blood buffy coats. The receptors shown here come from a human donor in good health.

This chain joins TRBV7-9 and TRBJ1-4, with a weak D call TRBD1 (5 bases). Trimming took off 4 bases at V and 7 bases at J, with 13 bases between the two ends. Germline lookup yields CDR1 SEHNR and CDR2 FQNEAQ (reference sequence). The CDR3 sequence is 14 residues long. In DNA, the CDR3 is TGTGCCAGCAGCTGGGACGGGGGGACTGAAAAACTGTTTTTT. It codes for CASSWDGGTEKLFF.

The chain is built from TRBV30 and TRBJ2-3, with unresolved D. CDR3 size: 11 residues. Trimming took off 3 bases at V and 3 bases at J, with 4 bases between the two ends. In germline, CDR1 is GTSNPN, CDR2 SVGIG (reference sequence). CDR3 in DNA: TGTGCCTGGAGCGATACAGATACGCAGTATTTT. Translated: CAWSDTDTQYF.

This clone was found a few times. This rearrangement joins TRBV15 to TRBJ2-4; weak D call: TRBD1 (5 bases). The V gene lost 0 bases and the J gene lost 3 bases, with 15 bases spanning the gap. Germline V lookup: CDR1 LNHNV, CDR2 YYDKDF (reference sequence). This CDR3 is built from 17 residues. The chain's CDR3 is CATSREAIGQGKNIQYF. The CDR3 DNA follows: TGTGCCACCAGCAGAGAGGCTATAGGCCAGGGCAAAAACATTCAGTACTTC.

The chain uses TRBV9 and TRBJ2-1, with D perhaps TRBD2 (5 bases). This CDR3 has 16 residues. Germline V gene sequence: CDR1 SGDLS, CDR2 YYNGEE. V dropped 0 bases and J dropped 0 bases, with 10 bases sitting between them. CDR3 protein: CASSVGGLGSYNEQFF. Here the CDR3 DNA reads TGTGCCAGCAGCGTAGGAGGGCTAGGCTCCTACAATGAGCAGTTCTTC.

V is TRBV10-1 and J is TRBJ2-1; D remains unclear. Deletions cut 2 bases from V and 10 bases from J, with 9 bases between. The CDR3 covers 12 residues. Germline loops: CDR1 WNHNN, CDR2 SYGVQD (reference sequence). The CDR3 reads CASSEGNSEQFF. The CDR3 coding sequence is TGCGCCAGCAGTGAGGGGAACTCCGAGCAGTTCTTC.

The chain is built from TRBV25-1 and TRBJ2-5; 8 bases match TRBD2. The better agreement between TRBJ2-7 and the DNA end casts doubt on the J call. The CDR3 runs to 15 residues. CDR1 MGHDK and CDR2 SYGVNS come from the germline V gene. CDR3 sequence: CASSDTAGVGYEQYF. CDR3 DNA sequence: TGTGCCAGCAGTGATACAGCGGGAGTTGGCTACGAGCAGTACTTC.

The chain combines TRBV6-5 with TRBJ2-5, with TRBD2 matching over 7 bases. Trimming at V came to 6 bases and at J to 7 bases, leaving 14 bases not matched to a gene. Germline V CDR1 and CDR2: MNHEY, SVGAGI. The CDR3 is 15 residues long. The CDR3 region is CASSRLDFWGGTQYF. The CDR3 coding sequence is TGTGCCAGCAGCCGACTCGACTTCTGGGGGGGGACCCAGTACTTC.

V gene TRBV9 combines with J gene TRBJ2-1, with TRBD2 identical over 11 bases. In germline, CDR1 is SGDLS, CDR2 YYNGEE. With V trimmed by 3 bases and J by 2 bases, 1 base remained unmatched. The CDR3 consists of 15 residues. The CDR3 region is CASSEGLAAYNEQFF. CDR3 sequence (DNA): TGTGCCAGCAGCGAGGGACTAGCGGCCTACAATGAGCAGTTCTTC.

The chain combines TRBV27 with TRBJ2-4; D is possibly TRBD1 or TRBD2 (7 bases each). The CDR3 length is 17 residues. The V gene's germline CDR1 is MNHEY and CDR2 SMNVEV (reference sequence). V was pared by 2 bases and J by 1 base, with 15 bases between. CDR3 nucleotides: TGTGCCAGCAGTTTAGGCGGCAGGGGGGGGGCCAAAAACATTCAGTACTTC. It codes for CASSLGGRGGAKNIQYF.

The chain combines TRBV2 with TRBJ2-3, with TRBD2 as a possible D gene (5 bases). The ends were cut back, 7 bases at V and 3 bases at J, with 17 bases in the middle. CDR3 length: 15 amino acids. Germline assignment: CDR1 SNHLY and CDR2 FYNNEI. CDR3 bases: TGTGCCAGCACACCGGGGTTCATGGGGACAGATACGCAGTATTTT. Encoded protein: CASTPGFMGTDTQYF.

The rearrangement links TRBV29-1 to TRBJ2-2; possibly TRBD1 for D (6 bases). This CDR3 comprises 13 residues. Germline lookup yields CDR1 SQVTM and CDR2 ANQGSEA. Trimming cost V 7 bases and J 4 bases, with 13 bases left between them. DNA of the CDR3: TGCAGCGGAAGAACAGGGTTCACCGGGGAGCTGTTTTTT. Its protein product is CSGRTGFTGELFF.

The chain couples TRBV27 to TRBJ1-1; D possibly corresponds to TRBD1 (5 bases). V was cut by 1 base and J by 5 bases, with 11 bases left in between. From germline, CDR1 is MNHEY and CDR2 SMNVEV (reference sequence). The CDR3 extends over 14 amino acids. CDR3 residues: CASSLWGRATEAFF. As DNA, the CDR3 is TGTGCCAGCAGTTTATGGGGGAGAGCTACTGAAGCTTTCTTT.

Sample share makes this clone medium-sized. This rearrangement joins TRBV7-9 to TRBJ2-1; D is undetermined. Germline loops: CDR1 SEHNR, CDR2 FQNEAQ (reference sequence). Trimming left V 5 bases short and J 3 bases short, with 11 bases between. The CDR3 spans 14 residues. CDR3 nucleotide sequence: TGTGCCAGCAGCCCTGACACCTACTACAATGAGCAGTTCTTC. Its protein product is CASSPDTYYNEQFF.

This chain links TRBV28 with TRBJ2-5; 7 positions agree with TRBD1. This CDR3 has 13 amino acids. Germline CDR1 MDHEN, CDR2 SYDVKM. J lost 4 bases, V lost 8 bases, and 7 bases had no gene match. The CDR3 bases are TGTGCCAGCCGAAGACAGGGTCTAGAGACCCAGTACTTC. This sequence encodes CASRRQGLETQYF. The complete variable domain, with remaining parts taken from reference TRBV28 and TRBJ2-5, reads DVKVTQSSRYLVKRTGEKVFLECVQDMDHENMFWYRQDPGLGLRLIYFSYDVKMKEKGDIPEGYSVSREKKERFSLILESASTNQTSMYLCASRRQGLETQYFGPGTRLLVL.

The V call is TRBV7-2, the J call TRBJ2-1; 8 bases fit TRBD2. Germline trimming cut 2 bases from V and 4 bases from J; bases unmatched to any gene: 4. The CDR3 is made up of 15 amino acids. In germline, CDR1 is SGHTA, CDR2 FQGNSA. CDR3 residues: CASSLLRGGYNEQFF. DNA for the CDR3: TGTGCCAGCAGCTTACTTCGGGGGGGGTACAATGAGCAGTTCTTC.

The chain recombines TRBV18 with TRBJ2-1; 9 bases are shared with TRBD2. This CDR3 has 15 amino acids. The germline V gene has CDR1 KGHSH and CDR2 LQKENI. V trimming: 1 base; J trimming: 7 bases; junction bases outside the gene matches: 5. This CDR3 is CASSPLLAGSNEQFF. CDR3 nucleotide sequence: TGTGCCAGCTCACCACTGCTAGCGGGGAGTAATGAGCAGTTCTTC.

The chain links TRBV29-1 to TRBJ1-2, with TRBD1 matching over 7 bases. Germline loops: CDR1 SQVTM, CDR2 ANQGSEA. CDR3 length equals 12 residues. V gave up 7 bases and J gave up 8 bases; unmatched junction bases: 10. The CDR3 protein is CSASSGTVGYTF. The CDR3 bases are TGCAGCGCCAGCTCCGGGACAGTCGGCTACACCTTC.

V is TRBV19 and J is TRBJ1-2; 9 bases agree with TRBD1. Germline V lookup: CDR1 LNHDA, CDR2 SQIVND (reference sequence). The CDR3 contains 13 residues. J was trimmed by 8 bases and V by 7 bases; bases with no gene match: 8. The CDR3 sequence is CASTPGQGIGYTF. The CDR3, as DNA: TGTGCCAGTACCCCGGGACAGGGAATCGGCTACACCTTC.

This chain links TRBV5-1 with TRBJ2-5; D might be TRBD2 (6 bases). CDR3 length: 16 residues. Germline V lookup: CDR1 SGHRS, CDR2 YFSETQ. The ends were cut back, 4 bases at V and 5 bases at J, with 21 bases in the middle. CDR3 protein: CASSAGGVRGAETQYF. In DNA form, the CDR3 reads TGCGCCAGCAGCGCCGGGGGAGTACGGGGAGCGGAGACCCAGTACTTC.

The V and J genes are TRBV4-1 and TRBJ2-1; maybe TRBD2 (6 bases). The V end lost 4 bases, the J end lost 4 bases, and 20 bases lay between the germline ends. CDR3 length equals 17 residues. Germline-derived CDR1 and CDR2 are MGHRA and YSYEKL. The CDR3 reads CASSPQGRGKIYNEQFF. The CDR3 DNA is TGCGCCAGCAGCCCCCAGGGTCGCGGGAAAATATACAATGAGCAGTTCTTC.

The chain couples TRBV7-2 to TRBJ2-1; TRBD2 aligns across 10 bases. The CDR3 covers 18 residues. CDR1 is SGHTA and CDR2 is FQGNSA in the germline V gene. V trimming: 1 base; J trimming: 4 bases; junction bases outside the gene matches: 10. CDR3 sequence reads: CASSLDRPEREGYNEQFF. The CDR3, as DNA: TGTGCCAGCAGCTTAGATCGACCGGAGCGGGAGGGTTACAATGAGCAGTTCTTC.